The rows below give T cell receptor beta chains drawn from one sample of a study of T cells expressing NK-cell markers. Reprocessing the 5' RACE reads, TCRdb reports a single entry for every CDR3 protein and omits DNA. This specimen shows a few hundred thousand distinct CDR3 sequences; the ten leading clones hold approximately 4%. Material for sequencing was blood T cells: a sorted CD56 or NKG2C T cell subset, CD4+ or CD8+ T cells, or bulk PBMC T cells (not recorded which). The receptors were sampled from a man younger than 35 in good health. Both conserved end residues are part of each CDR3.

J gene | V gene | CDR3 protein
TRBJ2-1 | TRBV7-6 | CASSLRVAGRAAYNEQFF
TRBJ2-1 | TRBV7-9 | CASKEWTSGREQFF
TRBJ2-1 | TRBV20-1 | CSARDPSRAGEQFF
TRBJ1-1 | TRBV4-2 | CASSQEAASMNTEAFF
TRBJ2-7 | TRBV6-2/TRBV6-3 | CASSYSIYTWDRDRTYEQYF
TRBJ2-1 | TRBV15 | CATEGTSGSYNEQFF
TRBJ2-3 | TRBV30 | CAWIGGRSTDTQYF
TRBJ2-1 | TRBV5-1 | CASSLAGDYNEQFF
TRBJ1-4 | TRBV6-5 | CASSYRLGLEEKLFF
TRBJ2-3 | TRBV27 | CASSSFYRATDTQYF
TRBJ2-1 | TRBV12-3/TRBV12-4 | CASSRRVVDEQFF
TRBJ2-1 | TRBV5-1 | CASSLFGTGTYNEQFF
TRBJ1-1 | TRBV29-1 | CSVEGLGTGRAFF
TRBJ2-1 | TRBV3-1 | CASSYKQGTSGRTYNEQFF
TRBJ2-1 | TRBV9 | CASSVPGTSNNEQFF
TRBJ2-5 | TRBV5-1 | CASSRMLAGAAETQYF
TRBJ2-2 | TRBV7-8 | CASSLGASGSRELFF
TRBJ2-1 | TRBV7-2 | CASSLLTSGTTYNEQFF
TRBJ2-3 | TRBV29-1 | CSVGAQADTQYF
TRBJ2-7 | TRBV14 | CASSHRGRGEQYF
TRBJ2-7 | TRBV6-2/TRBV6-3 | CASSYAGQGYEQYF
TRBJ2-5 | TRBV20-1 | CSARDPREQETQYF
TRBJ2-3 | TRBV29-1 | CSDQTSRYTQYF
TRBJ2-1 | TRBV7-9 | CASSGGLADNEQFF
TRBJ2-1 | TRBV2 | CASAASRGLAIYNEQFF
TRBJ1-4 | TRBV6-2/TRBV6-3 | CASSYYGPGQGLTSNEKLFF
TRBJ2-3 | TRBV7-2 | CASSSSRGGFTDTQYF
TRBJ2-1 | TRBV5-5 | CASSLFLEQTYNEQFF
TRBJ2-3 | TRBV10-3 | CAITESWSRTDTQYF
TRBJ2-7 | TRBV6-6 | CASSYRPGREQYF
TRBJ2-2 | TRBV6-2/TRBV6-3 | CASSLNQRKREGNTGELFF
TRBJ1-5 | TRBV27 | CASSSGQGSYSNQPQHF
TRBJ2-1 | TRBV7-8 | CASSLAMTGVLFF
TRBJ2-5 | TRBV5-5 | CASSLVPGGPGETQYF
TRBJ1-2 | TRBV20-1 | CSARPRTVDGYTF
TRBJ2-2 | TRBV15 | CATSIGGPGELFF
TRBJ1-1 | TRBV7-9 | CASSQETVEAFF
TRBJ2-1 | TRBV4-1 | CASSQDVRSSDEQFF
TRBJ1-5 | TRBV12-3/TRBV12-4 | CASSLEADNQPQHF
TRBJ2-4 | TRBV15 | CATSAPRTGTKNIQYF
TRBJ2-7 | TRBV20-1 | CSARAVDGSSYEQYF
TRBJ2-5 | TRBV20-1 | CSSALGRTTQETQYF
TRBJ2-1 | TRBV10-3 | CAISEEPSGHNEQFF
TRBJ2-1 | TRBV7-9 | CASSLKGNHRDHEQFF
TRBJ2-1 | TRBV7-9 | CASIRGDHNEQFF
TRBJ2-2 | TRBV6-5 | CASSYSTQRGTGELFF
TRBJ1-1 | TRBV4-1 | CASSQDWGGERGQGRREAFF
TRBJ2-4 | TRBV20-1 | CSAPSRLAGLNIQYF
TRBJ2-1 | TRBV6-4 | CASRRGWPDTGEQFF
TRBJ2-5 | TRBV24-1 | CATSDPGRMPETQYF
TRBJ1-5 | TRBV10-3 | CAISQSRGDQPQHF
TRBJ2-2 | TRBV7-2 | CASRRRTGQDTGELFF
TRBJ2-1 | TRBV7-3 | CASSLPGVNNEQFF
TRBJ1-1 | TRBV27 | CASRSAGGNTEAFF
TRBJ2-5 | TRBV7-2 | CASSLAAGYVETQYF
TRBJ2-5 | TRBV5-1 | CASSSIGPQETQYF
TRBJ2-1 | TRBV6-5 | CASSSVPPGTSGTEQFF
TRBJ1-6 | TRBV21-1 | CASSKVVQGFSSPLHF
TRBJ2-3 | TRBV4-3 | CASSQDWGRSTDTQYF